These 12 T cell receptor beta chains originate from one sample sequenced in a study of blood T cell repertoires in COVID-19. Profiling relied on immunoSEQ multiplex PCR, and the TCRdb table lists in-frame clones only, not all of them. Here the sample spans roughly 150,000 clones, approximately 83% being singletons. Sample: peripheral blood. These receptor sequences come from a man in his 70s with active or convalescent COVID-19.

The V and J genes are TRBV4-3 and TRBJ1-1; D is perhaps TRBD1 (6 bases). CDR3 length equals 13 residues. Germline V gene lookup returns CDR1 LGHNA and CDR2 YSLEER. Trimming pared 0 bases from V and 8 bases from J, leaving 10 bases between. CDR3 nucleotide sequence: TGCGCCAGCAGCCAAGATAGGGGGTGGGAAGCTTTCTTT. Protein: CASSQDRGWEAFF.

This clone was recorded once. The V gene is TRBV18, the J gene TRBJ1-1, with D perhaps matching TRBD1 (5 bases). Germline loops: CDR1 KGHSH, CDR2 LQKENI. With 4 bases removed from V and 1 base from J, the gap between germline ends came to 19 bases. The CDR3 has 17 amino acids. CDR3 sequence reads: CASSRGVGRAGNTEAFF. The DNA of the CDR3 is TGTGCCAGCTCACGGGGGGTCGGCAGGGCTGGGAACACTGAAGCTTTCTTT.

This chain joins TRBV6-4 and TRBJ2-2, with D possibly being TRBD1 (5 bases). The germline V gene encodes CDR1 MRHNA and CDR2 SNTAGT. The CDR3 loop spans 13 amino acids. Trimming removed 3 bases from V and 5 bases from J, with 7 bases in between. The CDR3 is CASSDQGTGELFF. The CDR3 DNA reads as TGTGCCAGCAGTGATCAGGGAACCGGGGAGCTGTTTTTT.

CDR3 in DNA: TGTGCCAGCAGGCTAGGGGCGGATGAGCAGTTCTTC. Translation gives CASRLGADEQFF. The rearrangement joins TRBV28 to TRBJ2-1; TRBD1 might be the D (5 bases). The CDR3 consists of 12 residues. The germline V gene has CDR1 MDHEN and CDR2 SYDVKM. Trimming took 6 bases from V and 8 from J, leaving 11 bases between them.

V and J are TRBV2 and TRBJ2-6; D unresolved. Trimming cost V 7 bases and J 0 bases, with 10 bases left between them. The CDR3 is 15 residues long. In germline, CDR1 is SNHLY, CDR2 FYNNEI. The CDR3 nucleotides read TGTGCCAGCATCGAAGAGTACTCTGGGGCCAACGTCCTGACTTTC. The encoded protein is CASIEEYSGANVLTF.

The chain uses TRBV27 and TRBJ2-1; D not resolved. Germline V gene sequence: CDR1 MNHEY, CDR2 SMNVEV (reference sequence). CDR3 length equals 15 residues. Deletions cut 6 bases from V and 4 bases from J, with 16 bases between. CDR3 residues: CASSFDERSYNEQFF. The CDR3 DNA sequence: TGTGCCAGCAGCTTCGATGAGAGGAGTTACAATGAGCAGTTCTTC.

This sequence joins TRBV25-1 and TRBJ2-5, with D perhaps matching TRBD2 (6 bases). Trimming took off 1 base at V and 10 bases at J, with 13 bases between the two ends. This CDR3 is 13 amino acids long. Germline CDR1 is MGHDK and CDR2 is SYGVNS. The CDR3 nucleotides are TGTGCCAGCAGTGAATCGGCGGGGACCCTCCAGTACTTC. This codes for CASSESAGTLQYF.

V and J are TRBV9 and TRBJ2-1; D is undetermined. Germline lookup yields CDR1 SGDLS and CDR2 YYNGEE. Trimming stripped 2 bases from V and 0 bases from J, with 9 bases between. This CDR3 comprises 15 residues. The CDR3 DNA follows: TGTGCCAGCAGCGTTGGCTTTCCCTCCTACAATGAGCAGTTCTTC. Translated, it gives CASSVGFPSYNEQFF. The complete variable domain, with remaining parts taken from reference TRBV9 and TRBJ2-1, reads DSGVTQTPKHLITATGQRVTLRCSPRSGDLSVYWYQQSLDQGLQFLIQYYNGEERAKGNILERFSAQQFPDLHSELNLSSLELGDSALYFCASSVGFPSYNEQFFGPGTRLTVL.

The rearrangement links TRBV4-3 to TRBJ1-2, with D possibly matching TRBD1 (5 bases). Germline V gene sequence: CDR1 LGHNA, CDR2 YSLEER. The CDR3 totals 16 residues. The V gene lost 0 bases and the J gene lost 9 bases, with 20 bases spanning the gap. CDR3: CASSQEFTQGTSRYTF. DNA for the CDR3: TGCGCCAGCAGCCAAGAGTTTACGCAGGGTACGTCTCGCTACACCTTC.

V and J are TRBV5-1 and TRBJ2-7; the D gene is possibly TRBD1 (6 bases). The CDR3 contains 14 residues. Per germline, CDR1 SGHRS and CDR2 YFSETQ. Trimming pared 3 bases from V and 2 bases from J, leaving 12 bases between. CDR3 in DNA: TGCGCCAGCAGCTCCACAGGGTTCCCCTACGAGCAGTACTTC. This codes for CASSSTGFPYEQYF.

CDR3 sequence (DNA): TGCGCCAGCAGTCAAACCTGCACAGGGCTGCAAGAGACCCAGTACTTC. It encodes CASSQTCTGLQETQYF. V usage is TRBV23-1 and J usage is TRBJ2-5; D perhaps matches TRBD1 (6 bases). TRBV23-1 is an ORF; its function is uncertain. V was pared by 2 bases and J by 2 bases, with 15 bases between. The CDR3 sequence is 16 residues long.

The chain links TRBV3-1 (or the pseudogene TRBV3-2) to TRBJ1-2, with 11 positions matching TRBD1. The CDR3 length is 19 residues. J gave up 8 bases and V 0 bases, and 17 bases lay outside the gene matches. Germline V CDR1 and CDR2: LGHDT, YNNKEL (reference sequence). CDR3 sequence reads: CASSQDLMGQGVTSRGYTF. The DNA for the CDR3 is TGTGCCAGCAGCCAAGATTTAATGGGACAGGGGGTTACTTCTAGGGGCTACACCTTC.